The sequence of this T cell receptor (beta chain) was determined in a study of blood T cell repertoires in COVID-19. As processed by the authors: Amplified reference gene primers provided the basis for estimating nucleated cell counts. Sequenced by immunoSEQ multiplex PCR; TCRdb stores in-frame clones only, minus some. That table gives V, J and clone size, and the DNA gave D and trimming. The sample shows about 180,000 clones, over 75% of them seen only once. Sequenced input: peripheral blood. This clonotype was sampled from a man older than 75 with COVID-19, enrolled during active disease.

As DNA, the CDR3 is TGTGCCACCAGCAGAGGGGACAGGGACGAAAAACTGTTTTTT. It yields the protein CATSRGDRDEKLFF. The chain combines TRBV15 with TRBJ1-4; 9 bases map to TRBD1. The germline gives CDR1 LNHNV, CDR2 YYDKDF (reference sequence). The V and J ends lost 1 base and 8 bases, in that order; junction bases with no gene match: 2. The CDR3 spans 14 residues.